These 24 T cell receptor beta chains share one sample of origin, sequenced in a study of OX40 agonist ivuxolimab in advanced cancers. The protocol was immunoSEQ multiplex PCR, while the TCRdb copy is restricted to in-frame clones and leaves out a portion. This table holds 70,000 to 95,000 clones, approximately 90% found once. This sample comprised CD4+ or CD8+ T cells sorted from blood, obtained in a trial of the OX40 agonist ivuxolimab. These receptors originate from an adult with an advanced solid tumor such as melanoma, head and neck, liver or kidney cancer.

This rearrangement joins TRBV19 to TRBJ2-7; 9 positions agree with TRBD1. V was pared by 6 bases and J by 5 bases, with 8 bases of the junction left unmatched. In germline, CDR1 is LNHDA, CDR2 SQIVND (reference sequence). The CDR3 covers 14 residues. The CDR3 reads CASRKQGADHEQYF. CDR3 DNA: TGTGCCAGTAGAAAACAGGGGGCTGACCACGAGCAGTACTTC.

The chain employs TRBV2 and TRBJ2-3; no firm D call. The CDR3 has 11 amino acids. V dropped 1 base and J dropped 5 bases, with 1 base sitting between them. Germline-derived CDR1 and CDR2 are SNHLY and FYNNEI. The CDR3 reads CASSEGDTQYF. Written as DNA, the CDR3 is TGTGCCAGCAGTGAAGGAGATACGCAGTATTTT. The whole variable domain, remainder taken from reference TRBV2 and TRBJ2-3, is EPEVTQTPSHQVTQMGQEVILRCVPISNHLYFYWYRQILGQKVEFLVSFYNNEISEKSEIFDDQFSVERPDGSNFTLKIRSTKLEDSAMYFCASSEGDTQYFGPGTRLTVL.

V gene TRBV7-2 combines with J gene TRBJ2-3; D is undetermined. This CDR3 contains 12 residues. Germline assignment: CDR1 SGHTA and CDR2 FQGNSA. The V gene lost 4 bases and the J gene lost 4 bases, with 6 bases spanning the gap. The CDR3 here is CASSSQSDTQYF. The CDR3 nucleotides are TGTGCCAGCAGCTCACAGTCAGATACGCAGTATTTT.

The genes are TRBV7-2 and TRBJ2-2; D remains ambiguous. Deletions cut 6 bases from V and 4 bases from J, with 15 bases between. The length of the CDR3 is 15 residues. Germline-derived CDR1 and CDR2 are SGHTA and FQGNSA. CDR3 nucleotides: TGTGCCAGCAGGCCGGGCCCAAGTGTCACCGGGGAGCTGTTTTTT. Protein product: CASRPGPSVTGELFF.

The gene calls are TRBV6-1 and TRBJ1-5; D is undetermined. V lost 2 bases, J lost 2 bases, and 7 bases lay in between. Germline-derived CDR1 and CDR2 are MNHNS and SASEGT. The CDR3 loop spans 14 amino acids. The CDR3 DNA follows: TGTGCCAGCAGTGAATCGAGGGGCAATCAGCCCCAGCATTTT. The encoded protein is CASSESRGNQPQHF.

The rearrangement uses TRBV6-5 and TRBJ1-1; maybe TRBD1 (5 bases). The germline V gene encodes CDR1 MNHEY and CDR2 SVGAGI. CDR3 length: 14 residues. V was shortened by 4 bases and J by 6 bases, with 15 bases between the two germline ends. The CDR3: CASSLFEGVAEAFF. The DNA of the CDR3 is TGTGCCAGCAGTTTATTCGAAGGGGTCGCTGAAGCTTTCTTT.

The chain couples TRBV6-6 to TRBJ1-2; D possibly corresponds to TRBD1 (5 bases). Germline CDR1 reads MNHNY; CDR2 reads SVGAGI (reference sequence). This CDR3 has 12 residues. The V end was cut by 3 bases, the J end by 5 bases, with 7 bases between. The CDR3 nucleotides are TGTGCCAGCAGTTATAGGGGATATGGCTACACCTTC. Translated: CASSYRGYGYTF.

This chain links TRBV28 with TRBJ2-7; the match to TRBD1 covers 7 bases. CDR3 size: 13 residues. In germline, CDR1 is MDHEN, CDR2 SYDVKM. Trimming took 4 bases from V and 4 from J; bases not matched to a gene: 4. CDR3 nucleotides: TGTGCCAGCAGTTCCCGGGGACAGTACGAGCAGTACTTC. Protein sequence: CASSSRGQYEQYF.

This chain uses TRBV5-1 with TRBJ2-6; 7 bases agree with TRBD1. The CDR3 has 20 amino acids. CDR1 is SGHRS, CDR2 YFSETQ, per germline. V was clipped by 2 bases and J by 1 base; unmatched bases: 15. CDR3: CASSLTPIAGGASGANVLTF. The CDR3 region has the DNA TGCGCCAGCAGCTTAACACCGATAGCAGGGGGAGCGTCTGGGGCCAACGTCCTGACTTTC.

The V gene is TRBV5-1, the J gene TRBJ1-2, with D hard to call. Germline loops: CDR1 SGHRS, CDR2 YFSETQ. The CDR3 is 16 residues long. Trimming took 0 bases from V and 0 from J, leaving 12 bases between them. Here the CDR3 DNA reads TGCGCCAGCAGCTTGGCCCTGGCAGATACTAACTATGGCTACACCTTC. Translated: CASSLALADTNYGYTF.

This clone was observed a single time. The chain combines TRBV7-2 with TRBJ2-7, with 7 bases fitting TRBD2. Per germline, CDR1 SGHTA and CDR2 FQGNSA. This CDR3 contains 15 residues. The V and J ends lost 7 bases and 0 bases, in that order; junction bases with no gene match: 9. The CDR3 protein is CASTPSGIVSYEQYF. In DNA form, the CDR3 reads TGTGCCAGCACCCCAAGCGGGATAGTCTCCTACGAGCAGTACTTC.

The chain carries TRBV19 and TRBJ1-2; a weak D match, TRBD1 (5 bases). The V end lost 3 bases, the J end lost 3 bases, and 14 bases lay between the germline ends. Germline V gene lookup returns CDR1 LNHDA and CDR2 SQIVND (reference sequence). CDR3 length: 15 residues. In nucleotides, the CDR3 is TGTGCCAGTAGTATCACAGGCCATGGGGACTATGGCTACACCTTC. Encoded protein: CASSITGHGDYGYTF.

This clone was observed once. The chain uses TRBV25-1 and TRBJ2-5, with 9 bases identical to TRBD2. Trimming at V came to 1 base and at J to 5 bases, leaving 11 bases not matched to a gene. Germline V CDR1 and CDR2: MGHDK, SYGVNS. CDR3 length: 17 residues. The CDR3 protein is CASSESGGRAIVETQYF. CDR3 nucleotide sequence: TGTGCCAGCAGTGAATCTGGCGGGAGGGCCATAGTTGAGACCCAGTACTTC.

The chain has TRBV4-3 and TRBJ2-7, with 10 bases that match TRBD1. Looked up from germline, CDR1 is LGHNA and CDR2 is YSLEER. CDR3 length equals 16 residues. The ends lost 3 bases at V and 4 bases at J; junction bases unmatched: 9. This CDR3 is CASSQYLGDRGYEQYF. In DNA, the CDR3 is TGCGCCAGCAGCCAGTATTTGGGGGACAGGGGTTACGAGCAGTACTTC.

V usage is TRBV28 and J usage is TRBJ2-5, with D possibly being TRBD1 (5 bases). Looked up from germline, CDR1 is MDHEN and CDR2 is SYDVKM. CDR3 size: 12 residues. V was pared by 8 bases and J by 6 bases, with 13 bases between. The CDR3 sequence is CASRPGFQTQYF. CDR3 coding DNA: TGTGCCAGCCGCCCAGGGTTTCAGACCCAGTACTTC.

This chain joins TRBV7-2 and TRBJ2-3, with 11 bases fitting TRBD2. With V trimmed by 2 bases and J by 5 bases, 12 bases remained unmatched. Germline CDR1 and CDR2: SGHTA and FQGNSA. The CDR3 extends over 18 amino acids. The CDR3 region has the DNA TGTGCCAGCAGCTTAAGGGGAGTAGCGGGAGGGCCACGAGATACGCAGTATTTT. Protein: CASSLRGVAGGPRDTQYF. The full variable domain, its missing parts supplied by reference TRBV7-2 and TRBJ2-3, is GAGVSQSPSNKVTEKGKDVELRCDPISGHTALYWYRQSLGQGLEFLIYFQGNSAPDKSGLPSDRFSAERTGGSVSTLTIQRTQQEDSAVYLCASSLRGVAGGPRDTQYFGPGTRLTVL.

The rearrangement joins TRBV19 to TRBJ2-3; maybe TRBD2 (5 bases). CDR1 and CDR2 (germline): LNHDA, SQIVND (reference sequence). The CDR3 has 16 residues. Trimming shortened V by 0 bases and J by 4 bases, and 14 bases separated the two germline ends. CDR3 DNA sequence: TGTGCCAGTAGTATAGATCGGGCACTAGTGGCAGATACGCAGTATTTT. Amino acids: CASSIDRALVADTQYF.

This rearrangement joins TRBV7-3 to TRBJ2-2; no definite D call. Germline CDR1 SGHTA, CDR2 FQGTGA. This CDR3 has 14 residues. The germline V and J ends were trimmed by 5 bases and 2 bases, with 9 bases remaining between them. Written as DNA, the CDR3 is TGTGCCAGCAGCCTTGACCGAAACACCGGGGAGCTGTTTTTT. This gives the protein CASSLDRNTGELFF.

The chain employs TRBV6-5 and TRBJ1-5, with D possibly TRBD1 on 5 matching bases. The V end was cut by 8 bases, the J end by 11 bases, with 22 bases between. Germline lookup yields CDR1 MNHEY and CDR2 SVGAGI. The CDR3 length is 14 residues. CDR3 protein: CASHSGTVRGAQHF. The CDR3 region has the DNA TGTGCCAGCCACTCAGGGACGGTTAGGGGAGCCCAGCATTTT.

The V and J genes are TRBV5-1 and TRBJ2-2; 10 bases match TRBD2. Per the germline V gene, CDR1 is SGHRS and CDR2 is YFSETQ. This CDR3 is built from 15 residues. J lost 7 bases, V lost 2 bases, and 5 bases had no gene match. In DNA form, the CDR3 reads TGCGCCAGCAGCTTTACTAGCGGGAATATCGGGGAGCTGTTTTTT. It is translated as CASSFTSGNIGELFF.

This chain links TRBV11-2 with TRBJ2-4; D is perhaps TRBD1 (6 bases). Trimming stripped 6 bases from V and 1 base from J, with 10 bases between. This CDR3 contains 14 residues. CDR1 is SGHAT and CDR2 is FQNNGV in the germline V gene. The CDR3 sequence is CASSRTAAKNIQYF. The CDR3 region has the DNA TGTGCCAGCAGTAGGACAGCTGCCAAAAACATTCAGTACTTC. The variable domain in full, completed from reference TRBV11-2 and TRBJ2-4, reads EAGVAQSPRYKIIEKRQSVAFWCNPISGHATLYWYQQILGQGPKLLIQFQNNGVVDDSQLPKDRFSAERLKGVDSTLKIQPAKLEDSAVYLCASSRTAAKNIQYFGAGTRLSVL.

This rearrangement joins TRBV9 to TRBJ1-4; TRBD1 aligns across 7 bases. From germline, CDR1 is SGDLS and CDR2 YYNGEE. Germline trimming cut 0 bases from V and 3 bases from J; bases unmatched to any gene: 5. This CDR3 spans 16 amino acids. The CDR3: CASSVAVGTANEKLFF. The CDR3 bases are TGTGCCAGCAGCGTAGCGGTGGGGACAGCTAATGAAAAACTGTTTTTT.

To note about this clone: Other DNA sequences in the same sample also yield this CDR3. V usage is TRBV21-1 and J usage is TRBJ2-5; TRBD2 is the table's D call and was not checked against the DNA. TRBV21-1 has pseudogene status. This CDR3 spans 15 amino acids. CDR3 DNA sequence: TGCGCCAGCAGCCGGTCCACCGACTACCAAGAGACCCAGTACTTC. It is translated as CASSRSTDYQETQYF.

V and J are TRBV7-2 and TRBJ2-7, with D possibly being TRBD2 (5 bases). Deletions cut 0 bases from V and 5 bases from J, with 14 bases between. CDR1 and CDR2 from the germline V gene are SGHTA and FQGNSA. This CDR3 is 15 amino acids long. The CDR3 sequence is CASSLARGGRDEQYF. The DNA for the CDR3 is TGTGCCAGCAGCTTAGCGCGCGGAGGAAGGGACGAGCAGTACTTC.